This record concerns one TCR beta chain sequence. CDR1 and CDR2 from the germline V gene are SEHNR and FQNEAQ (reference sequence). CDR3 length: 15 amino acids. Trimming shortened V by 5 bases and J by 3 bases, and 17 bases separated the two germline ends. This record belongs to a study of T cell responses to AZD1222 COVID-19 vaccine. Assay used: immunoSEQ multiplex PCR; TCRdb lists only in-frame clones, some missing. The table lists about 140,000 clones, 90% of them singletons. The TCR comes from an adult in good health. The chain links TRBV7-9 to TRBJ2-7, with D tentatively TRBD2 (6 bases). This specimen consisted of peripheral blood, obtained on day 0 of AZD1222 vaccination. The DNA of the CDR3 is TGTGCCAGCAGCAACGGATGGGGGGAAGTCTACGAGCAGTACTTC. This sequence encodes CASSNGWGEVYEQYF. Looking up the rest from reference TRBV7-9 and TRBJ2-7 gives the full variable domain: DTGVSQNPRHKITKRGQNVTFRCDPISEHNRLYWYRQTLGQGPEFLTYFQNEAQLEKSRLLSDRFSAERPKGSFSTLEIQRTEQGDSAMYLCASSNGWGEVYEQYFGPGTRLTVT.